A selection of T cell receptor beta chains follows, all from one sample in a study of siplizumab effects on memory and regulatory T cells. TCRdb keeps only in-frame clones here, not all; method: immunoSEQ multiplex PCR. The table lists about 72,000 clones, about 90% of them singletons, with approximately 29% in the top ten. Sequencing was done on a sample of CD8+ T cells sorted from blood. The receptors derive from a human donor in good health. The CDR3 runs from the conserved cysteine through the conserved F or W. Each record gives: J gene, clone size, D gene, V gene, CDR3 protein, CDR3 DNA. A D gene is named only where the DNA matches it firmly. Size tells how often a clone was seen (once, few, many) or the class of an expanded clone, and some rows leave it out.

>TRBJ2-5|-|-|TRBV5-6
CASSLLRGETQYF
TGTGCCAGCAGCCTCCTGAGGGGCGAGACCCAGTACTTC
>TRBJ1-2|-|-|TRBV9
CASSEPAGYTF
TGTGCCAGCAGCGAGCCTGCAGGCTACACCTTC
>TRBJ2-7|-|TRBD2|TRBV6-4
CASRGLAGTYEQYF
TGTGCCAGCAGGGGACTAGCGGGAACCTACGAGCAGTACTTC
>TRBJ1-6|-|-|TRBV6-1
CASSKMQGEYSPLHF
TGTGCCAGCAGTAAAATGCAGGGCGAGTATTCACCCCTCCACTTT
>TRBJ2-2|-|-|TRBV27
CASSFWRGLAGELFF
TGTGCCAGCAGTTTTTGGAGGGGGCTGGCCGGGGAGCTGTTTTTT
>TRBJ1-2|-|TRBD1|TRBV19
CASSLYILGTVDGYTF
TGTGCCAGTAGTCTCTACATTCTCGGGACAGTCGATGGCTACACCTTC
>TRBJ2-7|-|-|TRBV18
CASSPPQSYEQYF
TGTGCCAGCTCACCACCGCAGTCGTACGAGCAGTACTTC
>TRBJ1-3|-|-|TRBV4-1
CASSQDWGTSGNTIYF
TGCGCCAGCAGCCAAGATTGGGGGACCTCTGGAAACACCATATATTTT
>TRBJ2-2|-|-|TRBV4-1
CASSQESGTTGELFF
TGCGCCAGCAGCCAAGAATCGGGGACCACCGGGGAGCTGTTTTTT
>TRBJ2-4|-|-|TRBV11-2
CASSPETGQNIQYF
TGTGCCAGCAGCCCAGAAACCGGACAGAACATTCAGTACTTC
>TRBJ2-7|once|TRBD2|TRBV9
CASSVASGGSYEQYF
TGTGCCAGCAGCGTAGCTAGCGGGGGCTCCTACGAGCAGTACTTC
>TRBJ2-1|-|-|TRBV11-3
CASSPRPLDNEQFF
TGTGCCAGCAGCCCCCGGCCCCTAGACAATGAGCAGTTCTTC
>TRBJ2-7|-|-|TRBV30
CAWSFEGGSYEQYF
TGTGCCTGGAGTTTTGAAGGAGGGTCCTACGAGCAGTACTTC
>TRBJ2-7|-|TRBD1|TRBV5-5
CASSYWAGTAYEQYF
TGTGCCAGCAGTTATTGGGCCGGGACAGCCTACGAGCAGTACTTC
>TRBJ2-7|-|-|TRBV27
CASSVLGYEQYF
TGTGCCAGCAGTGTATTGGGGTACGAGCAGTACTTC
>TRBJ2-3|-|TRBD2|TRBV27
CASSLGPGTSGIGDTQYF
TGTGCCAGCAGTTTAGGGCCTGGGACTAGCGGGATCGGGGATACGCAGTATTTT
>TRBJ1-1|few|TRBD1|TRBV5-1
CASSPLTGRNTEAFF
TGCGCCAGCAGCCCCCTGACAGGGAGGAACACTGAAGCTTTCTTT
>TRBJ2-7|once|-|TRBV4-1
CASSRLGTSFYEQYF
TGCGCCAGCAGCCGGTTGGGGACATCATTCTACGAGCAGTACTTC
>TRBJ2-6|-|-|TRBV5-1
CASSESFSGANVLTF
TGCGCCAGCAGCGAGAGTTTCTCTGGGGCCAACGTCCTGACTTTC
>TRBJ2-2|-|TRBD2|TRBV6-4
CASSVASGNTGELFF
TGTGCCAGCAGTGTGGCTAGCGGGAACACCGGGGAGCTGTTTTTT
>TRBJ2-2|-|TRBD2|TRBV19
CASSALAGVGTGELFF
TGTGCCAGTAGTGCGTTAGCGGGAGTCGGGACCGGGGAGCTGTTTTTT
>TRBJ2-2|-|-|TRBV6-5
CASSWRNTGELFF
TGTGCCAGCAGTTGGAGGAACACCGGGGAGCTGTTTTTT
>TRBJ1-1|once|TRBD1|TRBV2
CASSELGDRGAMNTEAFF
TGTGCCAGCAGTGAATTGGGGGACAGGGGCGCCATGAACACTGAAGCTTTCTTT
>TRBJ2-7|-|TRBD1|TRBV4-1
CASSPRDREAGQYF
TGCGCCAGCAGCCCCCGGGACAGGGAAGCCGGGCAGTACTTC
>TRBJ1-4|once|-|TRBV11-2
CASSLLFAGGPKELFF
TGTGCCAGCTCACTCCTATTTGCGGGCGGACCCAAGGAACTGTTTTTT
>TRBJ1-2|once|-|TRBV6-5
CASSPGGGYTF
TGTGCCAGCAGTCCAGGAGGTGGCTACACCTTC
>TRBJ2-1|-|-|TRBV5-5
CASSRPNNEQFF
TGTGCCAGCAGCCGGCCAAACAATGAGCAGTTCTTC
>TRBJ2-1|-|TRBD2|TRBV27
CASSPPPSGRGNEQFF
TGTGCCAGCAGTCCCCCCCCTAGCGGGAGGGGGAATGAGCAGTTCTTC
>TRBJ2-1|-|TRBD1|TRBV2
CARLLLPGQGINEQFF
TGTGCCAGACTCCTACTACCGGGACAGGGGATCAATGAGCAGTTCTTC
>TRBJ2-3|-|-|TRBV27
CASSFRSGGDADTQYF
TGTGCCAGCAGTTTCCGTTCGGGGGGCGACGCAGATACGCAGTATTTT
>TRBJ1-5|-|TRBD1|TRBV2
CASQDDRGNQPQHF
TGTGCCAGCCAGGACGACAGGGGCAATCAGCCCCAGCATTTT
>TRBJ1-2|-|-|TRBV7-6
CASSPGAPYGYTF
TGTGCCAGCAGCCCCGGTGCACCCTATGGCTACACCTTC
>TRBJ2-7|-|-|TRBV19
CASSSLAHPAYEQYF
TGTGCCAGTAGTAGTCTAGCGCACCCCGCCTACGAGCAGTACTTC
>TRBJ1-3|-|TRBD1|TRBV6-1
CASSEPGQPSGNTIYF
TGTGCCAGCAGTGAACCGGGACAGCCCTCTGGAAACACCATATATTTT
>TRBJ2-7|-|-|TRBV5-6
CASGENYEQYF
TGTGCCAGCGGGGAGAACTACGAGCAGTACTTC
>TRBJ2-5|-|-|TRBV4-1
CASSQDQEGLKIKAQYF
TGCGCCAGCAGCCAAGATCAGGAGGGACTGAAAATTAAGGCCCAGTACTTC
>TRBJ2-2|-|-|TRBV7-9
CASSPYAGGPGTGELFF
TGTGCCAGCAGCCCGTATGCCGGGGGGCCCGGCACCGGGGAGCTGTTTTTT
>TRBJ2-5|-|TRBD2|TRBV5-1
CASSSGGAETQYF
TGCGCCAGTTCTAGCGGGGGGGCCGAGACCCAGTACTTC
>TRBJ1-5|-|TRBD1|TRBV6-4
CASSEGQGGQPQHF
TGTGCCAGCAGTGAAGGACAGGGAGGTCAGCCCCAGCATTTT
>TRBJ1-5|-|-|TRBV6-5
CASSYSDNQPQHF
TGTGCCAGCAGTTACTCGGATAATCAGCCCCAGCATTTT
>TRBJ1-1|-|-|TRBV11-2
CASSFGSPLNTEAFF
TGTGCCAGCAGCTTCGGTAGCCCGTTGAACACTGAAGCTTTCTTT
>TRBJ2-5|-|-|TRBV28
CASSLRDGKETQYF
TGTGCCAGCAGTTTGAGGGACGGAAAAGAGACCCAGTACTTC
>TRBJ2-1|-|TRBD1|TRBV27
CASSFWVPEESGTDNEQFF
TGTGCCAGCAGTTTTTGGGTGCCGGAGGAGTCCGGGACAGACAATGAGCAGTTCTTC
>TRBJ2-7|-|-|TRBV27
CASSLYPLGGTGEQYF
TGTGCCAGCAGTTTATACCCCTTGGGAGGAACCGGCGAGCAGTACTTC
>TRBJ2-7|-|-|TRBV7-9
CASSPPLGRGSYEQYF
TGTGCCAGCAGCCCACCTCTTGGCAGGGGATCCTACGAGCAGTACTTC
>TRBJ2-2|-|-|TRBV14
CASSRGADTGELFF
TGTGCCAGCAGTCGGGGGGCCGACACCGGGGAGCTGTTTTTT
>TRBJ2-7|-|TRBD1|TRBV2
CASRYPAGGRRYEQYF
TGTGCCAGCCGTTACCCCGCAGGGGGCCGGCGGTACGAGCAGTACTTC
>TRBJ1-3|-|-|TRBV7-6
CASSLGTSSSGNTIYF
TGTGCCAGCAGCTTAGGGACCTCCTCATCTGGAAACACCATATATTTT